The 28 T cell receptor beta chains below all came from one sample that was sequenced in a study of T cells in Graves' hyperthyroidism and ophthalmopathy. From RNA transcripts, TCR beta CDR3 regions were amplified. HTBI primers were employed in a first-round RT-PCR of the TCR CDR3. One entry per CDR3 protein results from TCRdb running MiXCR on the multiplex PCR reads. The sample records hundreds of thousands of distinct CDR3 sequences, roughly a sixth being singletons. The sequencing input was blood. These receptors came from a woman aged 50 to 60 with Graves' hyperthyroidism that later progressed to Graves' ophthalmopathy.

Of note for this clonotype: At one boundary the junction diverges from the germline segment, which might be a read error. This chain joins TRBV11-2 and TRBJ1-6; possible D gene TRBD1, 5 bases. CDR1 is SGHAT and CDR2 is FQNNGV in the germline V gene. The CDR3 contains 15 residues. The DNA of the CDR3 is TGCGCCAGCAGCCAAGGGGAAAACTTTAATTCACCCCTCCACTTT. This sequence encodes CASSQGENFNSPLHF.

The CDR3 sequence is CSASGQGARFSYEQYF. CDR3 coding DNA: TGCAGTGCTAGCGGACAGGGGGCGAGATTCTCCTACGAGCAGTACTTC. V and J are TRBV20-1 and TRBJ2-7; 11 positions agree with TRBD1. The V and J ends lost 3 bases and 0 bases, in that order; junction bases with no gene match: 7. This CDR3 is 16 amino acids long. The germline CDR1 and CDR2 sequences are DFQATT and SNEGSKA (reference sequence).

This clonotype has ten or more counts. The rearrangement joins TRBV11-3 to TRBJ2-2, with TRBD1 matching 7 bases. Trimming took 4 bases from V and 4 from J; bases not matched to a gene: 6. The CDR3 extends over 15 amino acids. CDR1 and CDR2 (germline): SGHNT, YENEEA. The CDR3 protein is CASSYRGRSTGELFF. The CDR3 nucleotides read TGTGCCAGCAGCTACAGGGGCCGCTCCACCGGGGAGCTGTTTTTT.

In its sample, this clonotype was seen a few times. V is TRBV29-1 and J is TRBJ1-1, with no clear D. Trimming cost V 6 bases and J 1 base, with 15 bases left between them. The germline CDR1 and CDR2 sequences are SQVTM and ANQGSEA. The CDR3 is 14 amino acids. The DNA of the CDR3 is TGCAGCGTCCGGGGTTACACTCCGAACACTGAAGCTTTCTTT. Encoded protein: CSVRGYTPNTEAFF.

This clonotype was seen many times. The V and J genes are TRBV5-1 and TRBJ1-1, with 7 bases lining up with TRBD1. Germline V gives CDR1 SGHRS, CDR2 YFSETQ. The CDR3 totals 14 residues. V lost 3 bases to trimming and J lost 4 bases; unmatched junction nucleotides: 6. The chain's CDR3 is CASSWRTGTTEAFF. In DNA form, the CDR3 reads TGCGCCAGCAGCTGGAGGACAGGAACCACTGAAGCTTTCTTT. Full variable domain (remainder filled in from reference TRBV5-1 and TRBJ1-1): KAGVTQTPRYLIKTRGQQVTLSCSPISGHRSVSWYQQTPGQGLQFLFEYFSETQRNKGNFPGRFSGRQFSNSRSEMNVSTLELGDSALYLCASSWRTGTTEAFFGQGTRLTVV.

This clonotype was seen a handful of times. This sequence joins TRBV6-5 and TRBJ1-2; D not resolved. Germline V gives CDR1 MNHEY, CDR2 SVGAGI. The germline V and J ends were trimmed by 1 base and 8 bases, with 11 bases remaining between them. CDR3 length: 13 residues. In DNA, the CDR3 is TGTGCCAGCAGTTACTTGCCGCCCGAAGGCTACACCTTC. Translated, it gives CASSYLPPEGYTF.

The gene calls are TRBV19 and TRBJ2-1; TRBD2 aligns across 14 bases. The CDR3 is made up of 21 amino acids. V was pared by 2 bases and J by 0 bases, with 12 bases of the junction left unmatched. Per germline, CDR1 LNHDA and CDR2 SQIVND (reference sequence). CDR3 in amino acids: CASSIPPGRTSGGTSYNEQFF. CDR3 DNA sequence: TGTGCCAGTAGTATACCCCCGGGGAGGACTAGCGGGGGGACCTCCTACAATGAGCAGTTCTTC.

J is TRBJ1-5 and V is TRBV6-1; D not resolved. The CDR3 contains 14 residues. Per germline, CDR1 MNHNS and CDR2 SASEGT. Trimming removed 7 bases from V and 1 base from J, with 11 bases in between. CDR3 in amino acids: CASNPRLSNQPQHF. DNA for the CDR3: TGTGCCAGCAATCCGCGTCTCAGCAATCAGCCCCAGCATTTT.

Ten or more counts support this clonotype. CDR3 region: CASQDPRADTQYF. DNA of the CDR3: TGCGCCAGCCAGGACCCGAGGGCAGATACGCAGTATTTT. The rearrangement links TRBV5-1 to TRBJ2-3; D perhaps matches TRBD2 (5 bases). Trimming removed 7 bases at V and 4 bases at J, with 13 bases between. The germline V gene encodes CDR1 SGHRS and CDR2 YFSETQ. The CDR3 runs to 13 residues.

V and J are TRBV19 and TRBJ1-5, with a weak D call TRBD1 (5 bases). Trimming left V 1 base short and J 4 bases short, with 14 bases between. This CDR3 is built from 16 residues. CDR1 and CDR2 from the germline V gene are LNHDA and SQIVND (reference sequence). CDR3 sequence (DNA): TGTGCCAGTAGTATAGGCCCCCCCAGGGAAAATCAGCCCCAGCATTTT. Its protein product is CASSIGPPRENQPQHF.

This clonotype has a handful of counts. The chain carries TRBV7-9 and TRBJ1-1; the D is unclear. From germline, CDR1 is SEHNR and CDR2 FQNEAQ (reference sequence). V lost 1 base, J lost 2 bases, and 8 bases lay in between. This CDR3 contains 14 residues. The CDR3 is CASSLVQINTEAFF. In nucleotides, the CDR3 is TGTGCCAGCAGCTTAGTCCAGATCAACACTGAAGCTTTCTTT. Full variable domain (outside the CDR3, taken from reference TRBV7-9 and TRBJ1-1): DTGVSQNPRHKITKRGQNVTFRCDPISEHNRLYWYRQTLGQGPEFLTYFQNEAQLEKSRLLSDRFSAERPKGSFSTLEIQRTEQGDSAMYLCASSLVQINTEAFFGQGTRLTVV.

J is TRBJ2-5 and V is TRBV5-1; unclear D gene. With 0 bases removed from V and 2 bases from J, the gap between germline ends came to 11 bases. The germline gives CDR1 SGHRS, CDR2 YFSETQ. The CDR3 is 15 amino acids. In DNA form, the CDR3 reads TGCGCCAGCAGCTTGGCAGCTGAGAAGCAAGAGACCCAGTACTTC. Protein sequence: CASSLAAEKQETQYF. The full variable domain, completed using reference TRBV5-1 and TRBJ2-5, is KAGVTQTPRYLIKTRGQQVTLSCSPISGHRSVSWYQQTPGQGLQFLFEYFSETQRNKGNFPGRFSGRQFSNSRSEMNVSTLELGDSALYLCASSLAAEKQETQYFGPGTRLLVL.

This chain connects TRBV20-1 to TRBJ2-7, with a weak D call TRBD2 (5 bases). CDR3 length: 12 amino acids. The germline V and J ends were trimmed by 6 bases and 2 bases, with 11 bases remaining between them. The germline CDR1 and CDR2 sequences are DFQATT and SNEGSKA (reference sequence). CDR3: CSATPEAYEQYF. In nucleotides, the CDR3 is TGCAGTGCCACGCCGGAGGCCTACGAGCAGTACTTC.

This CDR3 is CASSLDQGLPGRRGYTF. In DNA, the CDR3 is TGTGCCAGCAGCTTGGATCAAGGGCTCCCCGGGCGAAGGGGCTACACCTTC. J is TRBJ1-2 and V is TRBV5-4; D gene ambiguous. This CDR3 region has 17 residues. Looked up from germline, CDR1 is SGHNT and CDR2 is YYREEE (reference sequence). The ends were cut back, 0 bases at V and 8 bases at J, with 23 bases in the middle.

This clonotype appeared many times. The genes are TRBV7-3 and TRBJ2-1; 11 nucleotides match TRBD2. Germline loops: CDR1 SGHTA, CDR2 FQGTGA. Germline trimming cut 4 bases from V and 6 bases from J; bases unmatched to any gene: 2. This CDR3 is 14 amino acids long. The DNA for the CDR3 is TGTGCCAGCAGCTCGGGACTAGCGGTCAATGAGCAGTTCTTC. Translating it yields CASSSGLAVNEQFF.

There are many counts of this clonotype. V and J are TRBV5-1 and TRBJ1-6, with D perhaps TRBD1 (6 bases). CDR1 is SGHRS, CDR2 YFSETQ, per germline. V lost 7 bases to trimming and J lost 6 bases, with 14 bases between them. The CDR3 spans 14 residues. The CDR3 region is CASQIDRTNSPLHF. DNA for the CDR3: TGCGCCAGCCAGATCGACAGGACTAATTCACCCCTCCACTTT.

The genes are TRBV5-1 and TRBJ2-3; tentative D call: TRBD1 (6 bases). Germline values: CDR1 SGHRS, CDR2 YFSETQ. V was pared by 7 bases and J by 3 bases, with 21 bases between. The CDR3 runs 16 residues. Written as DNA, the CDR3 is TGCGCCAGCGTAGGAGAAAAACAGGGTGGGACAGATACGCAGTATTTT. This translates into CASVGEKQGGTDTQYF.

The V gene is TRBV20-1, the J gene TRBJ2-1, with D maybe TRBD2 (6 bases). V was shortened by 4 bases and J by 3 bases, with 16 bases between the two germline ends. This CDR3 has 15 residues. CDR1 is DFQATT, CDR2 SNEGSKA, per germline (reference sequence). The CDR3 is CSATLGGVNYNEQFF. CDR3 sequence (DNA): TGCAGTGCTACTCTCGGCGGGGTAAACTACAATGAGCAGTTCTTC.

This clonotype was counted between two and nine times. V and J are TRBV2 and TRBJ2-3, with TRBD2 matching over 7 bases. This CDR3 comprises 14 residues. Germline V gives CDR1 SNHLY, CDR2 FYNNEI. The trim removed 4 bases at V and 4 bases at J, leaving 5 bases unmatched. The CDR3 nucleotides read TGTGCCAGCAGTGTTGGCGGGAGCTCAGATACGCAGTATTTT. It codes for CASSVGGSSDTQYF.

This clonotype was recorded at least ten times. This chain joins TRBV11-2 and TRBJ2-3, with 10 nucleotides matching TRBD2. The CDR3 length is 18 residues. Germline trimming cut 0 bases from V and 0 bases from J; bases unmatched to any gene: 6. Germline V gives CDR1 SGHAT, CDR2 FQNNGV. The CDR3 here is CASSLDSPAGGSTDTQYF. The CDR3 DNA is TGTGCCAGCAGCTTAGATTCACCAGCGGGGGGGAGCACAGATACGCAGTATTTT. The complete variable domain, with remaining parts taken from reference TRBV11-2 and TRBJ2-3, reads EAGVAQSPRYKIIEKRQSVAFWCNPISGHATLYWYQQILGQGPKLLIQFQNNGVVDDSQLPKDRFSAERLKGVDSTLKIQPAKLEDSAVYLCASSLDSPAGGSTDTQYFGPGTRLTVL.

This clonotype has a count of ten or more. This chain uses TRBV18 with TRBJ2-1; the D call may be TRBD1 or TRBD2 (5 bases each). The length of the CDR3 is 14 residues. Germline values: CDR1 KGHSH, CDR2 LQKENI. The V end lost 3 bases, the J end lost 6 bases, and 12 bases lay between the germline ends. The chain's CDR3 is CASSPRAGSNEQFF. The CDR3 DNA sequence: TGTGCCAGCTCACCCCGGGCAGGGAGCAATGAGCAGTTCTTC.

In this sample, this clonotype turned up a few times. The rearrangement uses TRBV4-1 and TRBJ1-3, with TRBD1 as a possible D gene (6 bases). Per germline, CDR1 MGHRA and CDR2 YSYEKL. This CDR3 has 15 residues. Trimming pared 0 bases from V and 4 bases from J, leaving 10 bases between. This chain's CDR3 is CASSQEKGTGNTIYF. In DNA form, the CDR3 reads TGCGCCAGCAGCCAAGAAAAAGGGACAGGAAACACCATATATTTT.

This clonotype appeared many times. V gene TRBV7-9 combines with J gene TRBJ1-2, with a possible D match to TRBD1 (5 bases). CDR3 length equals 13 residues. Trimming cost V 6 bases and J 7 bases, with 15 bases left between them. Looked up from germline, CDR1 is SEHNR and CDR2 is FQNEAQ (reference sequence). The CDR3 is CASSSSQGTGYTF. The CDR3 coding sequence is TGTGCCAGCAGTTCCAGCCAGGGAACTGGCTACACCTTC.

In this sample, this clonotype turned up a few times. The genes are TRBV29-1 and TRBJ1-6; possible D gene TRBD1, 5 bases. The CDR3 length is 15 residues. The V end was cut by 8 bases, the J end by 7 bases, with 21 bases between. Germline V lookup: CDR1 SQVTM, CDR2 ANQGSEA. The CDR3 protein is CSQSPGQRLNSPLHF. DNA of the CDR3: TGCAGCCAGAGTCCGGGGCAGAGGTTAAATTCACCCCTCCACTTT.

This clonotype was picked up a small number of times. The V call is TRBV13, the J call TRBJ2-7; no definite D call. The CDR3 is 14 amino acids. With 0 bases removed from V and 1 base from J, the gap between germline ends came to 7 bases. Germline-derived CDR1 and CDR2 are PRHDT and FYEKMQ (reference sequence). As DNA, the CDR3 is TGTGCCAGCAGCTTAGGGCGGCGGTCCTACGAGCAGTACTTC. Its protein product is CASSLGRRSYEQYF. The variable domain in full, with the rest retrieved from reference TRBV13 and TRBJ2-7, is AAGVIQSPRHLIKEKRETATLKCYPIPRHDTVYWYQQGPGQDPQFLISFYEKMQSDKGSIPDRFSAQQFSDYHSELNMSSLELGDSALYFCASSLGRRSYEQYFGPGTRLTVT.

This clonotype was counted a few times. The chain couples TRBV18 to TRBJ2-7; 7 bases fit TRBD2. CDR1 and CDR2 from the germline V gene are KGHSH and LQKENI. V lost 0 bases to trimming and J lost 4 bases; unmatched junction nucleotides: 3. This CDR3 contains 14 residues. CDR3 loop: CASSPPLAVYEQYF. As DNA, the CDR3 is TGTGCCAGCTCACCACCGCTAGCGGTTTACGAGCAGTACTTC.

The gene calls are TRBV15 and TRBJ1-3, with D perhaps TRBD1 (5 bases). In germline, CDR1 is LNHNV, CDR2 YYDKDF (reference sequence). The V and J ends lost 0 bases and 4 bases respectively, with 10 bases between them. CDR3 length: 15 amino acids. The CDR3 loop is CATSREGVSGNTIYF. CDR3 nucleotides: TGTGCCACCAGCAGAGAGGGGGTCTCCGGAAACACCATATATTTT.

This chain connects TRBV4-2 to TRBJ2-7; 9 positions agree with TRBD2. The CDR3 is 19 amino acids. V trimming: 4 bases; J trimming: 1 base; junction bases outside the gene matches: 17. Germline V gene data show CDR1 as LGHNA and CDR2 as YNFKEQ. CDR3 sequence reads: CASSPSFPLAGIGSYEQYF. For the CDR3, the DNA is TGTGCCAGCAGCCCCTCCTTCCCCCTAGCGGGGATCGGGTCCTACGAGCAGTACTTC.